This T cell receptor (beta chain) was sequenced during a study of T cells in Graves' hyperthyroidism and ophthalmopathy. Study-wide findings and caveats: Through a model of 13 V-J features, ophthalmopathy was separated from stable hyperthyroidism. Peripheral blood also featured most of the thyroid clonotypes expanded above 0.001.

It was uncontrolled infection, other autoimmune disease, pregnancy or lactation that excluded patients. Isolation of PBMCs was performed on 8 to 10 ml fresh peripheral blood. After removal of 2 bases from V and 4 bases from J, the junction contained 4 bases not matched to a gene. The CDR3 covers 15 residues. Germline V gives CDR1 KGHSH, CDR2 LQKENI. RNA transcripts served as the template for amplifying TCR beta CDR3 regions. Carried out on the TCR CDR3, a first-round RT-PCR used the HTBI primer set. TCRdb redid the calling of the multiplex PCR reads with MiXCR, one entry per CDR3 protein. The sample holds hundreds of thousands of distinct CDR3 sequences, approximately 15% seen once. The sample holds many counts of this clonotype. What it recognizes is unknown.

This receptor was taken from a woman aged 40 to 50 with Graves' hyperthyroidism. The gene calls are TRBV18 and TRBJ1-4, with 7 bases lining up with TRBD1. The sample comprised blood. CDR3 in amino acids: CASSPMGQSNEKLFF. CDR3 nucleotides: TGTGCCAGCTCACCAATGGGACAGAGTAATGAAAAACTGTTTTTT.